These 13 T cell receptor beta chains share one sample of origin, sequenced in a study of T cell responses to AZD1222 COVID-19 vaccine. TCRdb's table, derived via immunoSEQ multiplex PCR, lists solely in-frame clones and lacks some. The data contain fewer than 150,000 clones, less than 90% of them singletons. Sequencing used peripheral blood, obtained on day 0 of AZD1222 vaccination. These receptors originate from an adult in good health.

This clone was seen only once. The V call is TRBV5-1, the J call TRBJ1-1, with D perhaps matching TRBD1 (5 bases). Trimming took off 2 bases at V and 2 bases at J, with 10 bases between the two ends. Germline V gene lookup returns CDR1 SGHRS and CDR2 YFSETQ. There are 14 residues in the CDR3. CDR3: CASSFGGGNTEAFF. CDR3 nucleotide sequence: TGCGCCAGCAGCTTTGGGGGTGGAAACACTGAAGCTTTCTTT.

The chain uses TRBV5-6 and TRBJ1-3; D gene uncertain. The germline V gene encodes CDR1 SGHDT and CDR2 YYEEEE. V lost 3 bases to trimming and J lost 8 bases, with 12 bases between them. CDR3 length: 13 residues. The CDR3 protein is CASSSKNRDTIYF. CDR3 sequence (DNA): TGTGCCAGCAGCTCCAAGAATCGGGACACCATATATTTT.

To note about this clone: Other DNA sequences in the same sample also yield this CDR3. The rearrangement joins TRBV6-2 or TRBV6-3 to TRBJ2-1; 13 positions agree with TRBD2. The J segment lost 3 bases and the V segment lost 0 bases, leaving 2 bases of the junction unmatched. This CDR3 has 17 residues. CDR1 MNHEY and CDR2 SVGEGT come from the germline V gene. This chain's CDR3 is CASSYSGLAGVYNEQFF. CDR3 DNA sequence: TGTGCCAGCAGTTACTCAGGACTAGCGGGGGTCTACAATGAGCAGTTCTTC.

The chain carries TRBV5-6 and TRBJ2-5, with 7 positions matching TRBD1. Per germline, CDR1 SGHDT and CDR2 YYEEEE. The CDR3 covers 14 residues. Unmatched junction bases numbered 5, after V lost 1 base and J lost 5 bases. CDR3: CASSLRQGRETQYF. CDR3 nucleotides: TGTGCCAGCAGCTTGAGACAGGGAAGGGAGACCCAGTACTTC.

In its sample, this clone was seen a few times. The chain carries TRBV28 and TRBJ2-7; 10 positions match TRBD2. The CDR3 has 13 amino acids. Germline V gene lookup returns CDR1 MDHEN and CDR2 SYDVKM. V trimming: 7 bases; J trimming: 7 bases; junction bases outside the gene matches: 7. The CDR3, as DNA: TGTGCCAGCACCCTAGCGGGAGTAGGGGAGCAGTACTTC. The encoded protein is CASTLAGVGEQYF.

V usage is TRBV7-2 and J usage is TRBJ2-7; no reliable D call. Germline CDR1 and CDR2: SGHTA and FQGNSA. The V end was cut by 2 bases, the J end by 3 bases, with 14 bases between. There are 15 residues in the CDR3. CDR3 protein: CASSLKRNWDYEQYF. The CDR3 DNA sequence: TGTGCCAGCAGCTTAAAGAGGAATTGGGACTACGAGCAGTACTTC.

This chain links TRBV19 with TRBJ1-3; D gene ambiguous. Germline-derived CDR1 and CDR2 are LNHDA and SQIVND (reference sequence). Trimming left V 0 bases short and J 0 bases short, with 9 bases between. The CDR3 covers 16 residues. The CDR3 reads CASSIDNGLSGNTIYF. The CDR3 region has the DNA TGTGCCAGTAGTATAGATAACGGACTCTCTGGAAACACCATATATTTT.

V is TRBV3-1 (or the pseudogene TRBV3-2) and J is TRBJ2-1, with TRBD1 identical over 7 bases. The ends lost 4 bases at V and 12 bases at J; junction bases unmatched: 12. From germline, CDR1 is LGHDT and CDR2 YNNKEL (reference sequence). The CDR3 is 14 residues long. The CDR3 DNA reads as TGTGCCAGCAGCCTCGCCTTCGAGGGGGCCGGGCAGTTCTTC. Translated: CASSLAFEGAGQFF.

This sequence joins TRBV19 and TRBJ2-3, with 10 bases matching TRBD1. J lost 1 base, V lost 7 bases, and 5 bases had no gene match. The CDR3 is 15 amino acids. Germline V lookup: CDR1 LNHDA, CDR2 SQIVND (reference sequence). The CDR3 DNA reads TGTGCCAGTAACCCCGGGACAGGGGGCACAGATACGCAGTATTTT. Translated: CASNPGTGGTDTQYF.

The chain uses TRBV4-1 and TRBJ2-1, with D unclear. CDR3 length: 16 residues. Trimming pared 1 base from V and 6 bases from J, leaving 16 bases between. Germline loops: CDR1 MGHRA, CDR2 YSYEKL. Written as DNA, the CDR3 is TGCGCCAGCAGCCAAGTTGCCGGGCCTACGAGCAATGAGCAGTTCTTC. It codes for CASSQVAGPTSNEQFF.

This clone was found once. The gene calls are TRBV11-2 and TRBJ2-7, with TRBD1 identical over 7 bases. Trimming cost V 5 bases and J 2 bases; bases outside gene matches: 12. CDR3 length equals 16 residues. CDR1 is SGHAT, CDR2 FQNNGV, per germline. The CDR3 sequence is CASSPYWGQTPYEQYF. The CDR3 region has the DNA TGTGCCAGCAGCCCATACTGGGGACAGACCCCCTACGAGCAGTACTTC.

The chain uses TRBV5-4 and TRBJ2-1; TRBD2 agrees at 9 bases. The CDR3 loop spans 14 amino acids. The germline V gene encodes CDR1 SGHNT and CDR2 YYREEE (reference sequence). The V gene end was trimmed by 3 bases and the J gene end by 9 bases; junction bases not matched to a gene: 7. The CDR3 spells CASSSLAGDSEQFF. The CDR3 nucleotides are TGTGCCAGCAGCTCATTAGCGGGAGACAGTGAGCAGTTCTTC.

This rearrangement joins TRBV5-4 to TRBJ1-2; D is undetermined. The germline gives CDR1 SGHNT, CDR2 YYREEE (reference sequence). CDR3 length: 14 residues. Trimming shortened V by 3 bases and J by 8 bases, and 17 bases separated the two germline ends. The CDR3 sequence is CASSSTGPGSGYTF. CDR3 coding DNA: TGTGCCAGCAGCTCAACGGGTCCTGGGTCGGGCTACACCTTC.